Below, 28 T cell receptor beta chains from the same sample are listed, as sequenced in a study of human T cells and chemical hapten exposure (dated by TCRdb to 2020 to 2023). Receptor amplification or capture employed RACE. Data came from a NextSeq 500. TCRdb itself trimmed the public reads at Q25 with fastp, ran MiXCR and retained productive beta chains. Rows are combined by CDR3 protein, so each entry shows the most common genes and DNA. This sample gives about 380,000 distinct CDR3 sequences in total; more than 5% of them show up just once. Of the sample, 5% to 6% is held by the ten largest clones. The time point label, as the study defines it: patch test 2, 6 weeks after DPC sensitization. The treatment or condition label for this specimen denotes: therapeutic diphenylcyclopropenone sensitization with weekly scalp DPC. Sequencing was performed on whole blood, taken in connection with sensitization to the hapten diphenylcyclopropenone (DPC). The receptors stem from a woman between 18 and 30 years old with alopecia areata. Some clones in this sample may be carry-over from other donors' samples.

The CDR3 loop is CASSPLTGESGKLFF. In DNA, the CDR3 is TGTGCCAGCTCACCTCTGACAGGGGAAAGTGGAAAACTGTTTTTT. V is TRBV18 and J is TRBJ1-4; 8 nucleotides match TRBD1. J gave up 10 bases and V 3 bases, and 10 bases lay outside the gene matches. This CDR3 comprises 15 residues. Germline-derived CDR1 and CDR2 are KGHSH and LQKENI.

This clonotype occurred many times. This chain's CDR3 is CASSHRAKNIQYF. CDR3 in DNA: TGCGCCAGCAGCCACAGGGCCAAAAACATTCAGTACTTC. This chain joins TRBV4-3 and TRBJ2-4, with D uncertain. Deletions cut 3 bases from V and 1 base from J, with 4 bases between. From germline, CDR1 is LGHNA and CDR2 YSLEER. This CDR3 has 13 amino acids.

The CDR3 region is CASSVESMRLATQYF. The CDR3 DNA is TGTGCCAGCAGCGTAGAATCCATGAGACTAGCAACGCAGTATTTT. The chain couples TRBV9 to TRBJ2-3; 7 nucleotides align to TRBD2. J gave up 9 bases and V 0 bases, and 10 bases lay outside the gene matches. In germline, CDR1 is SGDLS, CDR2 YYNGEE. The CDR3 length is 15 residues.

CDR3 sequence (DNA): TGTGCCAGCAGCCACAGGGTAGTAAACTCTAACTATGGCTACACCTTC. It encodes CASSHRVVNSNYGYTF. V is TRBV7-8 and J is TRBJ1-2; D possibly corresponds to TRBD1 (6 bases). The CDR3 has 16 amino acids. Germline lookup yields CDR1 SGHVS and CDR2 FQNEAQ. Deletions cut 5 bases from V and 0 bases from J, with 16 bases between.

The V gene is TRBV20-1, the J gene TRBJ2-3, with 9 positions matching TRBD2. Germline lookup yields CDR1 DFQATT and CDR2 SNEGSKA (reference sequence). V shed 5 bases and J 2 bases; nucleotides not matched to a gene: 14. CDR3 length equals 17 residues. The CDR3 is CSAPPVLLAGNTDTQYF. The DNA for the CDR3 is TGCAGTGCTCCTCCGGTCCTCCTAGCGGGGAACACAGATACGCAGTATTTT.

This clonotype was seen ten or more times. The chain has TRBV4-2 and TRBJ1-2, with 7 bases lining up with TRBD1. J was trimmed by 4 bases and V by 0 bases; bases with no gene match: 5. The CDR3 totals 15 residues. Germline loops: CDR1 LGHNA, CDR2 YNFKEQ. DNA of the CDR3: TGTGCCAGCAGCCAAGACGAGGGACAGTCCTATGGCTACACCTTC. Encoded protein: CASSQDEGQSYGYTF.

This clonotype was detected a few times. Written as DNA, the CDR3 is TGTGCCAGCGCGACAGGGGCGTCCTACGAGCAGTACTTC. Protein product: CASATGASYEQYF. The rearrangement links TRBV2 to TRBJ2-7; the match to TRBD1 covers 8 bases. The CDR3 runs 13 residues. V shed 8 bases and J 1 base; nucleotides not matched to a gene: 4. The V gene's germline CDR1 is SNHLY and CDR2 FYNNEI.

This clonotype was detected a few times. The chain is built from TRBV20-1 and TRBJ1-1, with D unclear. Trimming left V 6 bases short and J 4 bases short, with 12 bases between. The CDR3 sequence is 12 residues long. The germline V gene has CDR1 DFQATT and CDR2 SNEGSKA (reference sequence). This CDR3 reads CSASPQSTEAFF. CDR3 coding DNA: TGCAGTGCCAGCCCACAGAGCACTGAAGCTTTCTTT.

This clonotype was detected ten times or more. The chain recombines TRBV10-3 with TRBJ2-2, with TRBD1 identical over 10 bases. Trimming removed 6 bases from V and 4 bases from J; junction bases left unmatched: 11. Germline loops: CDR1 ENHRY, CDR2 SYGVKD. The CDR3 runs 17 residues. The CDR3 DNA is TGTGCCATCAGCGGCCCCCCCGGGACAGGGGCCACCGGGGAGCTGTTTTTT. Amino acids: CAISGPPGTGATGELFF.

This clonotype has a count of ten or more. V usage is TRBV25-1 and J usage is TRBJ2-7, with D perhaps TRBD1 (5 bases). This CDR3 is built from 15 residues. Trimming stripped 2 bases from V and 5 bases from J, with 16 bases between. Germline CDR1 MGHDK, CDR2 SYGVNS. The CDR3 sequence: CASSELDRLDDEQYF. The CDR3 DNA follows: TGTGCCAGCAGTGAACTAGACAGACTGGACGACGAGCAGTACTTC.

Remarks on this clonotype: Given a much more abundant clone one base away, this may be a read error. V and J are TRBV27 and TRBJ2-5, with no clear D. The CDR3 length is 14 residues. Germline-derived CDR1 and CDR2 are MNHEY and SMNVEV (reference sequence). Deletions cut 7 bases from V and 5 bases from J, with 17 bases between. As DNA, the CDR3 is TGTGCCAGCACCTTGGACGTTACGACGGAGACCCAGTACTTC. Amino acid sequence: CASTLDVTTETQYF.

This clonotype turned up a few times. V gene TRBV16 combines with J gene TRBJ1-5; D perhaps matches TRBD1 (6 bases). The CDR3 length is 16 residues. The V end lost 0 bases, the J end lost 5 bases, and 14 bases lay between the germline ends. Per the germline V gene, CDR1 is KGHSY and CDR2 is FQNENV. This chain's CDR3 is CASSQSAGAGDQPQHF. DNA for the CDR3: TGTGCCAGCAGCCAATCGGCAGGGGCGGGCGATCAGCCCCAGCATTTT.

The table lists this clonotype with many counts. CDR3 nucleotides: TGTGCCAGCAAGGGGACAGGCCGCTCTGGAAACACCATATATTTT. It encodes CASKGTGRSGNTIYF. The chain combines TRBV27 with TRBJ1-3; 8 positions match TRBD1. Germline assignment: CDR1 MNHEY and CDR2 SMNVEV (reference sequence). Trimming at V came to 7 bases and at J to 0 bases, leaving 5 bases not matched to a gene. This CDR3 is 15 amino acids long.

In DNA form, the CDR3 reads TGTGCCAGCAGTCCTATGACTACCGTCACAGATACGCAGTATTTT. It is translated as CASSPMTTVTDTQYF. V is TRBV27 and J is TRBJ2-3, with D perhaps TRBD2 (5 bases). The length of the CDR3 is 15 residues. Germline-derived CDR1 and CDR2 are MNHEY and SMNVEV (reference sequence). V was cut by 5 bases and J by 2 bases, with 14 bases left in between.

This clonotype turned up a few times. This chain links TRBV28 with TRBJ2-1; 12 bases are shared with TRBD2. CDR1 is MDHEN, CDR2 SYDVKM, per germline. J was trimmed by 8 bases and V by 2 bases; bases with no gene match: 7. The CDR3 is 16 amino acids. CDR3 sequence reads: CASSLTASGGVYEQFF. The CDR3 DNA follows: TGTGCCAGCAGTTTAACCGCTAGCGGGGGGGTGTATGAGCAGTTCTTC.

This clonotype was detected many times. The V and J genes are TRBV4-3 and TRBJ1-5, with a possible D match to TRBD1 (6 bases). CDR1 is LGHNA and CDR2 is YSLEER in the germline V gene. The CDR3 is 16 amino acids. V lost 0 bases and J lost 5, with 14 bases in between. Here the CDR3 DNA reads TGCGCCAGCAGCCAAGAGGCGGCCTGGACAGATCAGCCCCAGCATTTT. It specifies CASSQEAAWTDQPQHF.

The rearrangement links TRBV4-3 to TRBJ2-1; D remains unclear. This CDR3 is 13 amino acids long. Germline assignment: CDR1 LGHNA and CDR2 YSLEER. With 0 bases removed from V and 6 bases from J, the gap between germline ends came to 6 bases. The CDR3 DNA sequence: TGCGCCAGCAGCCAAGACGTAGTCAATGAGCAGTTCTTC. Encoded protein: CASSQDVVNEQFF.

This clonotype has a count of ten or more. The chain employs TRBV6-2 or TRBV6-3 and TRBJ1-6, with no clear D. This CDR3 comprises 17 residues. CDR1 and CDR2 (germline): MNHEY, SVGEGT. V lost 5 bases, J lost 10 bases, and 24 bases lay in between. CDR3 region: CASSRATGSTAQSPLHF. In DNA, the CDR3 is TGTGCCAGCAGTCGAGCCACCGGGAGCACCGCTCAATCACCCCTCCACTTT.

This clonotype occurred many times. Written as DNA, the CDR3 is TGTGCCAGCAGCCCAACTAGGGACACTGAAGCTTTCTTT. It yields the protein CASSPTRDTEAFF. This chain connects TRBV7-3 to TRBJ1-1; D unclear. V was cut by 5 bases and J by 3 bases, with 10 bases left in between. From germline, CDR1 is SGHTA and CDR2 FQGTGA. This CDR3 has 13 amino acids.

This clonotype was observed a handful of times. The V gene is TRBV20-1, the J gene TRBJ2-3; 7 nucleotides align to TRBD2. Germline V gene data show CDR1 as DFQATT and CDR2 as SNEGSKA (reference sequence). This CDR3 spans 15 amino acids. V lost 1 base, J lost 2 bases, and 6 bases stayed unmatched. CDR3 DNA sequence: TGCAGTGCTAGAGTGGGGGGGACGTCCACAGATACGCAGTATTTT. It is translated as CSARVGGTSTDTQYF.

This clonotype was seen a handful of times. A read error may produce the germline difference seen at one junction end. The chain joins TRBV5-6 to TRBJ1-4; D call uncertain. Looked up from germline, CDR1 is SGHDT and CDR2 is YYEEEE. This CDR3 comprises 15 residues. In DNA form, the CDR3 reads TGTGCCAGCAGCTTGGGACACCCAACTGATGAAAAACTGTTTTTT. Translation: CASSLGHPTDEKLFF.

V gene TRBV3-1 combines with J gene TRBJ2-5; D is unresolved. This CDR3 is built from 14 residues. Looked up from germline, CDR1 is LGHDT and CDR2 is YNNKEL (reference sequence). Trimming took off 3 bases at V and 1 base at J, with 9 bases between the two ends. The DNA of the CDR3 is TGTGCCAGCAGCCACGGCGGCTTCCAAGAGACCCAGTACTTC. This codes for CASSHGGFQETQYF.

This clonotype appeared many times. The chain joins TRBV9 to TRBJ1-6, with unresolved D. Germline V CDR1 and CDR2: SGDLS, YYNGEE. Between the trimmed V and J ends, which lost 4 bases and 0 bases, there was a span of 14 bases. The CDR3 has 17 amino acids. CDR3 amino acids: CASSPQPPSSYNSPLHF. In nucleotides, the CDR3 is TGTGCCAGCAGCCCCCAGCCCCCTAGCTCCTATAATTCACCCCTCCACTTT. The full variable domain, in which reference TRBV9 and TRBJ1-6 provide the parts outside the CDR3, is DSGVTQTPKHLITATGQRVTLRCSPRSGDLSVYWYQQSLDQGLQFLIQYYNGEERAKGNILERFSAQQFPDLHSELNLSSLELGDSALYFCASSPQPPSSYNSPLHFGNGTRLTVT.

This clonotype was counted many times. The chain employs TRBV4-3 and TRBJ1-1; 8 nucleotides line up with TRBD1. With V trimmed by 1 base and J by 5 bases, 6 bases remained unmatched. The CDR3 is 15 amino acids. CDR1 is LGHNA, CDR2 YSLEER, per germline. The CDR3: CASSQVPTGDTEAFF. As DNA, the CDR3 is TGCGCCAGCAGCCAAGTCCCGACAGGGGATACTGAAGCTTTCTTT.

This clonotype has ten or more counts. V usage is TRBV4-3 and J usage is TRBJ1-5, with unresolved D. The CDR3 loop spans 16 amino acids. Trimming left V 0 bases short and J 3 bases short, with 12 bases between. CDR1 and CDR2 (germline): LGHNA, YSLEER. CDR3 protein: CASSQDILTFNQPQHF. CDR3 nucleotides: TGCGCCAGCAGCCAAGATATATTGACCTTCAATCAGCCCCAGCATTTT.

This clonotype was counted many times. The chain uses TRBV6-5 and TRBJ1-3; 7 bases agree with TRBD1. V was clipped by 6 bases and J by 5 bases; unmatched bases: 4. This CDR3 has 13 amino acids. Per germline, CDR1 MNHEY and CDR2 SVGAGI. The CDR3 reads CASRRDSRNTIYF. Here the CDR3 DNA reads TGTGCCAGCAGGCGGGACAGCAGAAACACCATATATTTT.

This clonotype was detected only a few times. The V call is TRBV7-6, the J call TRBJ2-7; D is undetermined. Per germline, CDR1 SGHVS and CDR2 FNYEAQ. V was pared by 5 bases and J by 2 bases, with 13 bases between. The CDR3 covers 14 residues. The CDR3 reads CASSHAGPAYEQYF. DNA for the CDR3: TGTGCCAGCAGCCACGCTGGGCCAGCCTACGAGCAGTACTTC.

This rearrangement joins TRBV21-1 to TRBJ2-3; whether TRBD1, the table's D call, matches the DNA was not checked. TRBV21-1 is described as a pseudogene. This CDR3 has 20 residues. The CDR3 sequence is CASSKGGTGEVETITDTQYF. In DNA form, the CDR3 reads TGTGCCAGCAGCAAAGGGGGGACTGGGGAGGTGGAGACCATCACAGATACGCAGTATTTT.